These T cell receptor beta chains were read from a single sample in a study of identical twins. TCRdb recomputed calls from the 5' RACE reads with MiXCR, one row per CDR3 protein. Found here are 310,000 or so distinct CDR3 sequences, about 8.3% of them singletons; the top ten hold around 2.1%. This same sample was also taken into another study, of yellow fever vaccine responses in identical twins.

Sequencing used memory (CD45RO+) T cells sorted from blood. All receptors come from a woman under 30 in good health. Each CDR3 is given with its conserved first and last residue. D genes are given only for firm matches. Some rows have no size entry. The others give once, few or many, or a class for an expanded clone.

cdr3_nt cdr3_aa clone_size j_call v_call d_call
TGTGCCAGCAGCGCGAAGGACCGGAAGTTATTAGGGGATACCGGGGAGCTGTTTTTT CASSAKDRKLLGDTGELFF few TRBJ2-2 TRBV9 NA
TGTGCCAGCAGGACTAGCGGGGGTGACGGGGAGCTGTTTTTT CASRTSGGDGELFF many TRBJ2-2 TRBV14 TRBD2
TGTGCCAGCAGCTTAGCTCAAAGACAGGGGGCCTACGAGCAGTACTTC CASSLAQRQGAYEQYF many TRBJ2-7 TRBV7-6 TRBD1
TGTGCCAGCTCACCCAGACCTGAGGACTATGGCTACACCTTC CASSPRPEDYGYTF few TRBJ1-2 TRBV18 NA
TGTGCCAGCAGCCTCGAAGGGAACCCGGGCTATGGCTACACCTTC CASSLEGNPGYGYTF many TRBJ1-2 TRBV3-1 NA
TGTGCCAGCAGTTCCCGGGGAAGGGGGGATGAAAAACTGTTTTTT CASSSRGRGDEKLFF many TRBJ1-4 TRBV2 NA
TGTGCCAGCACCCTTCCGGGACAGGGAAATTCACCCCTCCACTTT CASTLPGQGNSPLHF few TRBJ1-6 TRBV2 TRBD1
TGTGCCAGCAGCCAGCGGGAGGGCCGAGTTGATACGCAGTATTTT CASSQREGRVDTQYF NA TRBJ2-3 TRBV2 TRBD2
TGTACCAGCAGCTACAGGCAGATCCCGCTCACTGAAGCTTTCTTT CTSSYRQIPLTEAFF NA TRBJ1-1 TRBV3-1 NA
TGTGCCAGCAGCCAAGGCCTTTTCGGGGAGCTGTTTTTT CASSQGLFGELFF many TRBJ2-2 TRBV3-1 NA
TGTGCCAGCAGCTCCCAACTAGTAGCCGGGGAGCTGTTTTTT CASSSQLVAGELFF few TRBJ2-2 TRBV7-9 NA
TGTGCCAGCAGTGCCTCCTGGGGGCAGGGGGGCAATCAGCCCCAGCATTTT CASSASWGQGGNQPQHF few TRBJ1-5 TRBV6-1 TRBD1
TGCAGCGTTTCAGGGGTGGGTGAGCAGTTCTTC CSVSGVGEQFF many TRBJ2-1 TRBV29-1 NA
TGTGCCACCAGCAGAACAACTAGCGGACCCTACGAGCAGTACTTC CATSRTTSGPYEQYF many TRBJ2-7 TRBV15 TRBD2
TGTGCCAGCAGTTCGAGACAGGCCGGATTCGGCACCGGGGAGCTGTTTTTT CASSSRQAGFGTGELFF NA TRBJ2-2 TRBV27 NA
TGTGCCAGCAGTTCCTCGGGAGGGAACGAATACGAGCAGTACTTC CASSSSGGNEYEQYF NA TRBJ2-7 TRBV27 TRBD2
TGTGCCAGCTCACAAAAAACTCCCCCCGGAGAGACCCAGTACTTC CASSQKTPPGETQYF NA TRBJ2-5 TRBV18 NA
TGCGCCAGCAGCTTTAGCGGCGGTTCTACAGATACGCAGTATTTT CASSFSGGSTDTQYF NA TRBJ2-3 TRBV5-1 NA
TGTGCCACCACCAGGATGGCTACTAGCGGGGACGCGACCGTCACAGATACGCAGTATTTT CATTRMATSGDATVTDTQYF NA TRBJ2-3 TRBV6-2/TRBV6-3 TRBD2
TGTGCCAGCAGCTTGGGAGGGGGCCTGGAGACCCAGTACTTC CASSLGGGLETQYF few TRBJ2-5 TRBV5-5 TRBD1
TGCAGTGCTAGATGGGACAGCGGAAATTCACCCCTCCACTTT CSARWDSGNSPLHF NA TRBJ1-6 TRBV20-1 TRBD1
TGCGCCAGCTCTGGTGCCGGTGGGTTAGCTAACTATGGCTACACCTTC CASSGAGGLANYGYTF few TRBJ1-2 TRBV10-2 NA